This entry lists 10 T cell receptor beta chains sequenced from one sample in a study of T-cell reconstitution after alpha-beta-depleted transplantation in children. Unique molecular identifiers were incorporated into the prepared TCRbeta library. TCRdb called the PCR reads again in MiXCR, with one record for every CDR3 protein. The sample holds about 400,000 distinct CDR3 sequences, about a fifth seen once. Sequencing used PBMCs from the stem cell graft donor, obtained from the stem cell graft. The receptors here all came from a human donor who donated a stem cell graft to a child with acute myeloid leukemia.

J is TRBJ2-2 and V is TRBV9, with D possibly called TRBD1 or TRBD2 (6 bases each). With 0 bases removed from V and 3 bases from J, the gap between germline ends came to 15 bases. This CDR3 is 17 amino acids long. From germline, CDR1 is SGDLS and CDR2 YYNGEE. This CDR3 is CASSVGRGGGDTGELFF. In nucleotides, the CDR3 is TGTGCCAGCAGCGTAGGTCGAGGGGGAGGAGACACCGGGGAGCTGTTTTTT.

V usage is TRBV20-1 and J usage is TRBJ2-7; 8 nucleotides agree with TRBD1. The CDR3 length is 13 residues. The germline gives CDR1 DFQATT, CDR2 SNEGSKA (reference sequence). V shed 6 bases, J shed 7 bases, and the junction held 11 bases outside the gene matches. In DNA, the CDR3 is TGCAGTGCAGAACCCAGGGGGCCTCGGGAGCAGTACTTC. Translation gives CSAEPRGPREQYF.

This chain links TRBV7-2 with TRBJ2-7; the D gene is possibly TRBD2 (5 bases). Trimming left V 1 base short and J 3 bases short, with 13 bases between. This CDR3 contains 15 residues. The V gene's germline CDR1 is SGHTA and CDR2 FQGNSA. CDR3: CASSLEGPGFYEQYF. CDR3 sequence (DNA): TGTGCCAGCAGCTTAGAGGGCCCGGGGTTCTACGAGCAGTACTTC. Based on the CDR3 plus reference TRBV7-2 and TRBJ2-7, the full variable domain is GAGVSQSPSNKVTEKGKDVELRCDPISGHTALYWYRQSLGQGLEFLIYFQGNSAPDKSGLPSDRFSAERTGGSVSTLTIQRTQQEDSAVYLCASSLEGPGFYEQYFGPGTRLTVT.

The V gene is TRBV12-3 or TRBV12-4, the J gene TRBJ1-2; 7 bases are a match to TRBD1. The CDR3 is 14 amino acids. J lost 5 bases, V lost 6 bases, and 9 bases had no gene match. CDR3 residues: CASRGSTGLYGYTF. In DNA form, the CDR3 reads TGTGCCAGCAGGGGGTCGACAGGGCTGTATGGCTACACCTTC.

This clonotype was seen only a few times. CDR3 sequence (DNA): TGTGCCAGCAGCTTAGACGAAGCTAGCGGAAAGCAGTTCTTC. This sequence encodes CASSLDEASGKQFF. This chain uses TRBV7-9 with TRBJ2-1; 7 bases map to TRBD2. The V gene end was trimmed by 1 base and the J gene end by 11 bases; junction bases not matched to a gene: 8. Germline values: CDR1 SEHNR, CDR2 FQNEAQ (reference sequence). The CDR3 runs 14 residues.

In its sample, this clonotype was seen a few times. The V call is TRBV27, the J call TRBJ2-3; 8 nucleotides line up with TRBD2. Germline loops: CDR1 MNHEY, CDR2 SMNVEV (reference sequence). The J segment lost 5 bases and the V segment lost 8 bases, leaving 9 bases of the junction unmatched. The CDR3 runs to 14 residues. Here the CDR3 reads CASRLSGIRDTQYF. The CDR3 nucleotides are TGTGCCAGCCGCCTTAGCGGGATACGAGATACGCAGTATTTT.

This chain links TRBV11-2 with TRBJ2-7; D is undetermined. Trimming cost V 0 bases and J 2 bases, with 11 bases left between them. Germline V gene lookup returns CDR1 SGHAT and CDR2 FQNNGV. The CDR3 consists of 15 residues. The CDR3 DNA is TGTGCCAGCAGCTTAGATACAGTATCCCCCTACGAGCAGTACTTC. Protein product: CASSLDTVSPYEQYF.

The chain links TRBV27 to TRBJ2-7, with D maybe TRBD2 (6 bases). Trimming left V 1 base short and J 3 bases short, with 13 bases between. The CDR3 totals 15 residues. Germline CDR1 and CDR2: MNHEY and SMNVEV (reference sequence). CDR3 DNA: TGTGCCAGCAGTTTATACCCCGGAGGGGACTACGAGCAGTACTTC. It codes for CASSLYPGGDYEQYF.

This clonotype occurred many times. The CDR3 loop is CSAPTGQGTYNEQFF. CDR3 nucleotide sequence: TGCAGTGCTCCCACGGGACAGGGGACCTACAATGAGCAGTTCTTC. The chain combines TRBV20-1 with TRBJ2-1; 10 positions match TRBD1. The CDR3 is made up of 15 amino acids. Germline CDR1 DFQATT, CDR2 SNEGSKA (reference sequence). The V gene end was trimmed by 5 bases and the J gene end by 2 bases; junction bases not matched to a gene: 6.

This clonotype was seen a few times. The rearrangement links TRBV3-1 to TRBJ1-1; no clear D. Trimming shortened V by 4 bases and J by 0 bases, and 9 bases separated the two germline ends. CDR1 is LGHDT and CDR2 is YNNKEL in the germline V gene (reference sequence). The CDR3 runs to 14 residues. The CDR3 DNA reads TGTGCCAGCAGCCCCTCAAGAATGAACACTGAAGCTTTCTTT. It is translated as CASSPSRMNTEAFF. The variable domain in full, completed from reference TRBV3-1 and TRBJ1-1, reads DTAVSQTPKYLVTQMGNDKSIKCEQNLGHDTMYWYKQDSKKFLKIMFSYNNKELIINETVPNRFSPKSPDKAHLNLHINSLELGDSAVYFCASSPSRMNTEAFFGQGTRLTVV.